This T cell receptor (beta chain) was captured by sequencing in a study of technical replicates of blood from a handful of donors. The CDR3 spans 15 residues. From germline, CDR1 is SEHNR and CDR2 FQNEAQ (reference sequence). V shed 3 bases and J 8 bases; nucleotides not matched to a gene: 9. This clone was recorded only once. Assay: immunoSEQ multiplex PCR; the TCRdb copy retains only in-frame clones and omits some. The table records just over 95,000 clones, about 94% of them present only once. This chain joins TRBV7-9 and TRBJ1-4, with 7 bases aligning to TRBD1. The sequence was obtained from a human donor in good health. The sequencing input was T cells isolated from PBMCs. Here the CDR3 reads CASSFSGPGQEKLFF. In DNA form, the CDR3 reads TGTGCCAGCAGCTTCAGTGGTCCGGGACAGGAAAAACTGTTTTTT.